Each of the 30 T cell receptor beta chains below was sequenced from the same sample in a study of T cells in localized non-small cell lung cancer. Sequencing was performed with immunoSEQ multiplex PCR; in TCRdb, only in-frame clones are kept and a portion is missing. The sample holds more than 30,000 clones, 88% seen once. The source material was peripheral blood mononuclear cells, sampled before any cancer treatment. All receptors derive from a woman aged 35-75 years with stage III lung adenocarcinoma.

V usage is TRBV27 and J usage is TRBJ2-7; 9 bases map to TRBD1. Looked up from germline, CDR1 is MNHEY and CDR2 is SMNVEV (reference sequence). This CDR3 is 15 amino acids long. Trimming at V came to 5 bases and at J to 6 bases, leaving 11 bases not matched to a gene. In nucleotides, the CDR3 is TGTGCCAGCAGTATCACAGGGGGCGGGCGTGGCGAGCAGTACTTC. It specifies CASSITGGGRGEQYF.

This clone was picked up one time. The J gene is TRBJ1-5, the V gene TRBV30, with 7 bases that match TRBD1. The CDR3 length is 11 residues. The germline V gene encodes CDR1 GTSNPN and CDR2 SVGIG (reference sequence). J lost 5 bases, V lost 5 bases, and 0 bases had no gene match. CDR3 protein: CAWGTDQPQHF. Here the CDR3 DNA reads TGTGCCTGGGGGACAGATCAGCCCCAGCATTTT.

This clone was found once. The V call is TRBV7-9, the J call TRBJ2-3; D remains unclear. The germline gives CDR1 SEHNR, CDR2 FQNEAQ (reference sequence). The CDR3 sequence is 12 residues long. The ends were cut back, 6 bases at V and 6 bases at J, with 10 bases in the middle. CDR3 residues: CASSSQDDTQYF. DNA of the CDR3: TGTGCCAGCAGTTCCCAGGACGATACGCAGTATTTT.

The gene calls are TRBV4-1 and TRBJ1-6; TRBD1 is a possible D gene (5 bases). Per the germline V gene, CDR1 is MGHRA and CDR2 is YSYEKL. This CDR3 is built from 17 residues. Deletions cut 1 base from V and 5 bases from J, with 15 bases between. Here the CDR3 DNA reads TGCGCCAGCAGCCAAGGGGCTCCGGGGGGGGATAATTCACCCCTCCACTTT. It encodes CASSQGAPGGDNSPLHF.

The chain employs TRBV4-1 and TRBJ1-2, with a possible D match to TRBD1 (5 bases). The germline CDR1 and CDR2 sequences are MGHRA and YSYEKL. The CDR3 spans 14 residues. Trimming took 0 bases from V and 2 from J, leaving 7 bases between them. CDR3 in DNA: TGCGCCAGCAGCCAAGATCGGGGGAACTATGGCTACACCTTC. Amino acids: CASSQDRGNYGYTF.

V is TRBV6-4 and J is TRBJ2-1; TRBD2 agrees at 7 bases. The germline gives CDR1 MRHNA, CDR2 SNTAGT. Unmatched junction bases numbered 18, after V lost 4 bases and J lost 0 bases. The CDR3 spans 20 residues. As DNA, the CDR3 is TGTGCCAGCAGTGCCCACCGGGGGATGACTAGCCCTAGCTCCTACAATGAGCAGTTCTTC. Translating gives CASSAHRGMTSPSSYNEQFF.

The chain has TRBV18 and TRBJ1-2, with a possible D match to TRBD1 (5 bases). The CDR3 totals 16 residues. Trimming shortened V by 3 bases and J by 7 bases, and 21 bases separated the two germline ends. The germline gives CDR1 KGHSH, CDR2 LQKENI. CDR3 sequence reads: CASSPSLGGAVGGYTF. In DNA form, the CDR3 reads TGTGCCAGCTCACCTTCCCTCGGGGGAGCAGTCGGTGGCTACACCTTC.

The V gene is TRBV15, the J gene TRBJ2-7; a weak D match, TRBD2 (6 bases). V lost 5 bases and J 6 bases, leaving 14 bases between the germline ends. This CDR3 comprises 13 residues. Germline loops: CDR1 LNHNV, CDR2 YYDKDF (reference sequence). The CDR3 loop reads CATSPPAAGEQYF. The CDR3 DNA follows: TGTGCCACCAGCCCCCCCGCAGCGGGCGAGCAGTACTTC.

The CDR3 nucleotides read TGTGCCAGCAGCGAACTGACAGTTAACACTGAAGCTTTCTTT. Residues: CASSELTVNTEAFF. V gene TRBV7-8 combines with J gene TRBJ1-1; TRBD1 is a possible D gene (5 bases). The length of the CDR3 is 14 residues. Trimming left V 5 bases short and J 2 bases short, with 12 bases between. Germline CDR1 reads SGHVS; CDR2 reads FQNEAQ.

The gene calls are TRBV10-1 and TRBJ2-1, with 10 bases fitting TRBD2. The germline CDR1 and CDR2 sequences are WNHNN and SYGVQD (reference sequence). The trim removed 2 bases at V and 6 bases at J, leaving 1 base unmatched. This CDR3 spans 14 amino acids. CDR3 loop: CASSEASGSNEQFF. In DNA form, the CDR3 reads TGCGCCAGCAGTGAGGCTAGCGGGAGCAATGAGCAGTTCTTC.

J is TRBJ1-6 and V is TRBV6-1; perhaps TRBD1 as D (6 bases). The CDR3 sequence is 14 residues long. Per the germline V gene, CDR1 is MNHNS and CDR2 is SASEGT. V gave up 6 bases and J gave up 4 bases, with 10 bases separating them. CDR3 protein: CASRAGEYNSPLHF. The CDR3 nucleotides are TGTGCCAGCAGAGCAGGGGAGTATAATTCACCCCTCCACTTT.

CDR3 sequence reads: CAWSSGRNTEAFF. The CDR3 DNA is TGTGCCTGGAGTTCGGGGCGGAACACTGAAGCTTTCTTT. The chain links TRBV30 to TRBJ1-1, with D perhaps matching TRBD1 (5 bases). The CDR3 consists of 13 residues. CDR1 is GTSNPN and CDR2 is SVGIG in the germline V gene (reference sequence). The V end was cut by 2 bases, the J end by 1 base, with 8 bases between.

The V gene is TRBV7-9, the J gene TRBJ2-1; TRBD2 agrees at 7 bases. The CDR3 loop spans 16 amino acids. CDR1 is SEHNR and CDR2 is FQNEAQ in the germline V gene (reference sequence). V lost 2 bases to trimming and J lost 3 bases; unmatched junction nucleotides: 7. As DNA, the CDR3 is TGTGCCAGCAGCTTACGGGGCGGGAGTGTCTACAATGAGCAGTTCTTC. This sequence encodes CASSLRGGSVYNEQFF.

The V call is TRBV9, the J call TRBJ2-1; weak D call: TRBD2 (7 bases). The CDR3 covers 15 residues. Per the germline V gene, CDR1 is SGDLS and CDR2 is YYNGEE. With 3 bases removed from V and 2 bases from J, the gap between germline ends came to 12 bases. The CDR3 spells CASSEGGSAYNEQFF. In DNA, the CDR3 is TGTGCCAGCAGCGAGGGGGGGTCTGCCTACAATGAGCAGTTCTTC.

The V gene is TRBV25-1, the J gene TRBJ1-1; no clear D gene. Looked up from germline, CDR1 is MGHDK and CDR2 is SYGVNS. V gave up 5 bases and J gave up 1 base, with 5 bases separating them. The CDR3 is made up of 12 amino acids. The CDR3 is CASSRENTEAFF. In nucleotides, the CDR3 is TGTGCCAGCAGTAGGGAGAACACTGAAGCTTTCTTT.

The chain uses TRBV30 and TRBJ2-3; D gene ambiguous. The CDR3 runs 14 residues. Germline lookup yields CDR1 GTSNPN and CDR2 SVGIG (reference sequence). Trimming removed 0 bases from V and 4 bases from J, with 11 bases in between. CDR3 loop: CAWSVGPPADTQYF. CDR3 in DNA: TGTGCCTGGAGTGTAGGTCCCCCAGCAGATACGCAGTATTTT.

The chain recombines TRBV2 with TRBJ1-1; 8 nucleotides line up with TRBD1. V trimming: 4 bases; J trimming: 1 base; junction bases outside the gene matches: 2. This CDR3 is 14 amino acids long. Germline V gives CDR1 SNHLY, CDR2 FYNNEI. This CDR3 is CASSVGTGNTEAFF. CDR3 in DNA: TGTGCCAGCAGTGTCGGGACAGGGAACACTGAAGCTTTCTTT.

The CDR3 sequence: CASSKVGGDTEAFF. In DNA, the CDR3 is TGTGCCAGCAGCAAAGTGGGGGGAGACACTGAAGCTTTCTTT. This chain joins TRBV21-1 and TRBJ1-1. TRBV21-1 is a pseudogene. This CDR3 is 14 amino acids long.

The genes are TRBV30 and TRBJ1-1; D is uncertain. The CDR3 is made up of 13 amino acids. The ends were cut back, 5 bases at V and 0 bases at J, with 10 bases in the middle. Germline CDR1 and CDR2: GTSNPN and SVGIG (reference sequence). CDR3 DNA: TGTGCCTGGCCGAGGGTCATGAACACTGAAGCTTTCTTT. It codes for CAWPRVMNTEAFF.

The V call is TRBV10-3, the J call TRBJ1-5, with D possibly being TRBD1 (6 bases). Looked up from germline, CDR1 is ENHRY and CDR2 is SYGVKD. V dropped 3 bases and J dropped 6 bases, with 12 bases sitting between them. The CDR3 has 14 residues. CDR3 nucleotides: TGTGCCATCAGTGATGAACAGGGTCCTCAGCCCCAGCATTTT. As protein: CAISDEQGPQPQHF.

The chain uses TRBV18 and TRBJ2-3; 7 nucleotides line up with TRBD1. Trimming at V came to 3 bases and at J to 1 base, leaving 4 bases not matched to a gene. This CDR3 region has 15 residues. Germline V gives CDR1 KGHSH, CDR2 LQKENI. As DNA, the CDR3 is TGTGCCAGCTCACCGGGACAGTTGGGCACAGATACGCAGTATTTT. This encodes CASSPGQLGTDTQYF.

About this clone: Sequence at one end of the junction differs from germline and may be a read error. This chain links TRBV7-9 with TRBJ2-7; TRBD1 might be the D (7 bases). This CDR3 spans 13 amino acids. Per the germline V gene, CDR1 is SEHNR and CDR2 is FQNEAQ (reference sequence). CDR3 loop: CASSSGGQSDRDF. CDR3 sequence (DNA): TGTGCCAGCAGCTCCGGGGGACAGTCTGACAGGGACTTC. Using reference TRBV7-9 and TRBJ2-7 for the parts outside the CDR3, the full variable domain is DTGVSQNPRHKITKRGQNVTFRCDPISEHNRLYWYRQTLGQGPEFLTYFQNEAQLEKSRLLSDRFSAERPKGSFSTLEIQRTEQGDSAMYLCASSSGGQSDRDFGPGTRLTVT.

The chain joins TRBV5-4 to TRBJ2-7; 9 bases agree with TRBD2. CDR1 is SGHNT and CDR2 is YYREEE in the germline V gene (reference sequence). Losses at the gene ends were 4 bases for V and 3 bases for J; bases not matched to a gene: 2. This CDR3 has 13 amino acids. DNA of the CDR3: TGTGCCAGCAGCGGGACTAGCAGCTACGAGCAGTACTTC. This gives the protein CASSGTSSYEQYF.

The genes are TRBV7-9 and TRBJ1-5; D remains ambiguous. The CDR3 totals 12 residues. Germline V CDR1 and CDR2: SEHNR, FQNEAQ (reference sequence). Deletions cut 1 base from V and 6 bases from J, with 4 bases between. The CDR3 DNA sequence: TGTGCCAGCAGCTTAGTCGGTCAGCCCCAGCATTTT. This sequence encodes CASSLVGQPQHF.

The chain joins TRBV14 to TRBJ2-2, with D possibly being TRBD1 or TRBD2 (5 bases each). V lost 0 bases and J lost 1, with 12 bases in between. The CDR3 sequence is 17 residues long. The germline V gene encodes CDR1 SGHDN and CDR2 FVKESK. CDR3 residues: CASSQERDGWNTGELFF. The CDR3 nucleotides read TGTGCCAGCAGCCAAGAACGGGACGGCTGGAACACCGGGGAGCTGTTTTTT. The full variable domain, completed using reference TRBV14 and TRBJ2-2, is EAGVTQFPSHSVIEKGQTVTLRCDPISGHDNLYWYRRVMGKEIKFLLHFVKESKQDESGMPNNRFLAERTGGTYSTLKVQPAELEDSGVYFCASSQERDGWNTGELFFGEGSRLTVL.

The chain employs TRBV7-9 and TRBJ1-1; D is perhaps TRBD1 (6 bases). CDR1 is SEHNR and CDR2 is FQNEAQ in the germline V gene (reference sequence). The length of the CDR3 is 16 residues. V lost 1 base and J lost 0, with 12 bases in between. The chain's CDR3 is CASSLVGGPMNTEAFF. The DNA of the CDR3 is TGTGCCAGCAGCTTAGTCGGGGGCCCTATGAACACTGAAGCTTTCTTT. Filled out from reference TRBV7-9 and TRBJ1-1, the complete variable domain reads DTGVSQNPRHKITKRGQNVTFRCDPISEHNRLYWYRQTLGQGPEFLTYFQNEAQLEKSRLLSDRFSAERPKGSFSTLEIQRTEQGDSAMYLCASSLVGGPMNTEAFFGQGTRLTVV.

This clone was picked up one time. The chain joins TRBV6-6 to TRBJ2-7; no reliable D call. Looked up from germline, CDR1 is MNHNY and CDR2 is SVGAGI (reference sequence). The CDR3 runs 11 residues. V was trimmed by 6 bases and J by 0 bases, leaving 3 bases between them. CDR3 nucleotide sequence: TGTGCCAGCAGAATCTCCTACGAGCAGTACTTC. As protein: CASRISYEQYF.

The chain employs TRBV5-1 and TRBJ2-6, with D tentatively TRBD1 or TRBD2 (5 bases each). Germline loops: CDR1 SGHRS, CDR2 YFSETQ. Deletions cut 5 bases from V and 2 bases from J, with 11 bases between. The CDR3 loop spans 15 amino acids. Written as DNA, the CDR3 is TGCGCCAGCAGGACCGGGACGGCTGGGGCCAACGTCCTGACTTTC. Amino acid sequence: CASRTGTAGANVLTF.

This chain uses TRBV6-5 with TRBJ1-1; D is ambiguous. CDR1 and CDR2 from the germline V gene are MNHEY and SVGAGI. CDR3 length: 15 amino acids. V was pared by 5 bases and J by 2 bases, with 15 bases between. CDR3 nucleotides: TGTGCCAGCAGTGGTCGAAGGCAGGCAAACACTGAAGCTTTCTTT. It encodes CASSGRRQANTEAFF.

The V gene is TRBV27, the J gene TRBJ2-5; D is ambiguous. CDR3 size: 14 residues. Germline values: CDR1 MNHEY, CDR2 SMNVEV (reference sequence). Trimming cost V 0 bases and J 5 bases, with 10 bases left between them. The CDR3 region is CASSLSWGSETQYF. The CDR3 DNA is TGTGCCAGCAGTTTATCGTGGGGATCTGAGACCCAGTACTTC.